The 22 T cell receptor beta chains in this list originate from one sample, sequenced in a study of T cell responses to AZD1222 COVID-19 vaccine. Repertoires were generated with immunoSEQ multiplex PCR, while TCRdb's copy carries only in-frame clones and drops some. The sample has more than 70,000 clones; roughly 88% are singletons. This specimen was peripheral blood, taken on day 0 of MenACWY control vaccination. Source of these receptors: an adult in good health.

V and J are TRBV7-8 and TRBJ2-2; D gene ambiguous. Between the trimmed V and J ends, which lost 5 bases and 2 bases, there was a span of 18 bases. Germline V lookup: CDR1 SGHVS, CDR2 FQNEAQ. The CDR3 runs to 17 residues. CDR3 loop: CASSLRVGLGNTGELFF. In DNA, the CDR3 is TGTGCCAGCAGCCTTCGGGTCGGCTTAGGAAACACCGGGGAGCTGTTTTTT. The full variable domain, in which reference TRBV7-8 and TRBJ2-2 provide the parts outside the CDR3, is GAGVSQSPRYKVAKRGQDVALRCDPISGHVSLFWYQQALGQGPEFLTYFQNEAQLDKSGLPSDRFFAERPEGSVSTLKIQRTQQEDSAVYLCASSLRVGLGNTGELFFGEGSRLTVL.

The J gene is TRBJ2-1, the V gene TRBV5-8, with D possibly matching TRBD1 (7 bases). The CDR3 runs 17 residues. V lost 2 bases and J lost 4, with 19 bases in between. Germline V lookup: CDR1 SGHTS, CDR2 YDEGEE. The CDR3 nucleotides are TGTGCCAGCAGCTTCGGCAGGGGGACTCGAATTTACAATGAGCAGTTCTTC. This encodes CASSFGRGTRIYNEQFF.

The rearrangement joins TRBV27 to TRBJ1-2; 7 positions match TRBD1. The CDR3 loop spans 17 amino acids. With 5 bases clipped from V and 5 bases from J, the junction kept 17 bases outside the gene matches. Per the germline V gene, CDR1 is MNHEY and CDR2 is SMNVEV (reference sequence). CDR3 in DNA: TGTGCCAGCAGTCCGCTCTCGACAGGGTTCTCTATTTATGGCTACACCTTC. It encodes CASSPLSTGFSIYGYTF.

The chain couples TRBV11-2 to TRBJ2-1; D unclear. Germline loops: CDR1 SGHAT, CDR2 FQNNGV. This CDR3 contains 15 residues. V lost 0 bases and J lost 6, with 12 bases in between. The CDR3 coding sequence is TGTGCCAGCAGCTTAGAGTGGGGTTGGAGCAATGAGCAGTTCTTC. Its translation: CASSLEWGWSNEQFF.

The genes are TRBV7-9 and TRBJ1-2; 8 bases are shared with TRBD1. The germline V gene encodes CDR1 SEHNR and CDR2 FQNEAQ (reference sequence). The V segment lost 3 bases and the J segment 6 bases; nucleotides outside the gene matches: 3. This CDR3 has 13 amino acids. The DNA of the CDR3 is TGTGCCAGCAGCTTTGGACAGGGAAATGGCTACACCTTC. It translates to CASSFGQGNGYTF.

This clone appeared a single time. The rearrangement joins TRBV19 to TRBJ2-3; weak D call: TRBD2 (7 bases). CDR3 length: 16 amino acids. Trimming pared 3 bases from V and 1 base from J, leaving 14 bases between. Germline V gene data show CDR1 as LNHDA and CDR2 as SQIVND (reference sequence). Here the CDR3 DNA reads TGTGCCAGTAGTATCTTTTTGGGGGGGCGCACAGATACGCAGTATTTT. As protein: CASSIFLGGRTDTQYF.

The CDR3 nucleotides are TGTGCCAGCAGCCTGACAGGGGGAAATCAGCCCCAGCATTTT. It translates to CASSLTGGNQPQHF. The chain joins TRBV7-3 to TRBJ1-5; 9 bases line up with TRBD1. Per germline, CDR1 SGHTA and CDR2 FQGTGA. V lost 5 bases and J lost 4; bases outside the gene matches: 3. The CDR3 loop spans 14 amino acids.

The chain combines TRBV6-5 with TRBJ1-2; 9 bases match TRBD1. Germline CDR1 is MNHEY and CDR2 is SVGAGI. Losses at the gene ends were 7 bases for V and 11 bases for J; bases not matched to a gene: 14. The CDR3 loop spans 14 amino acids. This chain's CDR3 is CASTLTGGGFSYTF. The CDR3 DNA follows: TGTGCCAGCACCCTTACAGGGGGCGGTTTTAGTTACACCTTC.

The chain carries TRBV29-1 and TRBJ1-2; tentative D call: TRBD1 (6 bases). Germline V gene sequence: CDR1 SQVTM, CDR2 ANQGSEA. CDR3 length equals 14 residues. Trimming removed 1 base at V and 7 bases at J, with 16 bases between. CDR3 sequence reads: CSVEVSGEGSGYTF. DNA for the CDR3: TGCAGCGTTGAAGTGTCAGGGGAGGGGAGTGGCTACACCTTC.

V usage is TRBV5-1 and J usage is TRBJ2-7, with unresolved D. V was clipped by 0 bases and J by 1 base, with 8 bases between them. Germline CDR1 SGHRS, CDR2 YFSETQ. The CDR3 contains 14 residues. In DNA form, the CDR3 reads TGCGCCAGCAGCTTGGCTGTGGGGTCCTACGAGCAGTACTTC. Encoded protein: CASSLAVGSYEQYF. Variable domain in full (rest from reference TRBV5-1 and TRBJ2-7): KAGVTQTPRYLIKTRGQQVTLSCSPISGHRSVSWYQQTPGQGLQFLFEYFSETQRNKGNFPGRFSGRQFSNSRSEMNVSTLELGDSALYLCASSLAVGSYEQYFGPGTRLTVT.

Concerning this clone: Relative to the germline gene, one junction end is altered; a read error may explain this. The chain links TRBV4-3 to TRBJ1-1; D unresolved. The CDR3 consists of 14 residues. Germline V gives CDR1 LGHNA, CDR2 YSLEER. The CDR3 DNA follows: TGCGCCAGCAGACAAGGACTGCCGAACACTGAAGCTTTCTTT. Translation: CASRQGLPNTEAFF.

As concerns this clone: One junction end does not reproduce the germline sequence, and a read error may be involved. This chain connects TRBV3-1 (or the pseudogene TRBV3-2) to TRBJ2-2; D possibly corresponds to TRBD1 (5 bases). The germline V gene has CDR1 LGHDT and CDR2 YNNKEL (reference sequence). CDR3 size: 18 residues. The CDR3 sequence is CASSPKGPGAPNAGELFF. The DNA of the CDR3 is TGTGCCAGCAGCCCGAAAGGCCCTGGGGCCCCGAACGCCGGGGAGCTGTTTTTT.

This clone was observed a single time. The chain carries TRBV6-5 and TRBJ2-2, with D possibly being TRBD1 (6 bases). Germline-derived CDR1 and CDR2 are MNHEY and SVGAGI. This CDR3 has 15 amino acids. V was pared by 6 bases and J by 1 base, with 12 bases between. CDR3 protein: CASRPPGQNTGELFF. The CDR3, as DNA: TGTGCCAGCAGACCTCCGGGACAGAACACCGGGGAGCTGTTTTTT.

The chain carries TRBV5-1 and TRBJ2-3; D possibly corresponds to TRBD1 (6 bases). The V gene lost 5 bases and the J gene lost 5 bases, with 12 bases spanning the gap. CDR3 length: 13 residues. Germline V gene lookup returns CDR1 SGHRS and CDR2 YFSETQ. In nucleotides, the CDR3 is TGCGCCAGCAGTGGGGGCACGGTAGATACGCAGTATTTT. Protein sequence: CASSGGTVDTQYF.

The chain has TRBV7-9 and TRBJ2-3; 13 bases align to TRBD2. The CDR3 length is 18 residues. V lost 5 bases to trimming and J lost 0 bases; unmatched junction nucleotides: 8. In germline, CDR1 is SEHNR, CDR2 FQNEAQ (reference sequence). DNA of the CDR3: TGTGCCAGCAGCCCTGGGACTAGCGGGGAGTTTAGCACAGATACGCAGTATTTT. Residues: CASSPGTSGEFSTDTQYF.

The chain joins TRBV18 to TRBJ2-3; no reliable D call. The germline V gene encodes CDR1 KGHSH and CDR2 LQKENI. The ends were cut back, 2 bases at V and 6 bases at J, with 6 bases in the middle. This CDR3 has 12 amino acids. CDR3 amino acids: CASSPLGDTQYF. CDR3 DNA sequence: TGTGCCAGCTCACCATTGGGGGATACGCAGTATTTT.

The chain joins TRBV10-3 to TRBJ2-2; weak D call: TRBD1 (6 bases). V was clipped by 6 bases and J by 5 bases, with 13 bases between them. Germline V gives CDR1 ENHRY, CDR2 SYGVKD. CDR3 length: 14 residues. As DNA, the CDR3 is TGTGCCATCAGACAGGGACGTGAGACCGGGGAGCTGTTTTTT. Amino acid sequence: CAIRQGRETGELFF.

The CDR3 loop reads CASSFQRTRGNTIYF. CDR3 sequence (DNA): TGTGCCAGCAGTTTCCAGCGGACAAGAGGAAACACCATATATTTT. The J gene is TRBJ1-3, the V gene TRBV28; D is perhaps TRBD1 (5 bases). Germline V CDR1 and CDR2: MDHEN, SYDVKM. V shed 3 bases and J shed 4 bases, with 13 bases lying between them. This CDR3 has 15 amino acids. The variable domain in full, with the rest retrieved from reference TRBV28 and TRBJ1-3, is DVKVTQSSRYLVKRTGEKVFLECVQDMDHENMFWYRQDPGLGLRLIYFSYDVKMKEKGDIPEGYSVSREKKERFSLILESASTNQTSMYLCASSFQRTRGNTIYFGEGSWLTVV.

The V and J genes are TRBV24-1 and TRBJ2-2; 7 nucleotides align to TRBD1. Looked up from germline, CDR1 is KGHDR and CDR2 is SFDVKD. The V and J ends lost 3 bases and 1 base, in that order; junction bases with no gene match: 4. The CDR3 length is 16 residues. The CDR3 loop is CATSDPRQGNTGELFF. In DNA form, the CDR3 reads TGTGCCACCAGTGATCCGAGACAGGGGAACACCGGGGAGCTGTTTTTT.

The chain has TRBV6-1 and TRBJ2-6, with D perhaps given as TRBD1 or TRBD2 (5 bases each). The length of the CDR3 is 16 residues. Per germline, CDR1 MNHNS and CDR2 SASEGT. Trimming cost V 4 bases and J 0 bases, with 10 bases left between them. The CDR3 region has the DNA TGTGCCAGCAGTGGGGGTGGGACCTCTGGGGCCAACGTCCTGACTTTC. It encodes CASSGGGTSGANVLTF.

DNA for the CDR3: TGTGCCATCAGTAACGAGGGGCGCACCTATGGCTACACCTTC. This translates into CAISNEGRTYGYTF. The chain joins TRBV10-3 to TRBJ1-2; D possibly corresponds to TRBD1 (5 bases). The CDR3 is 14 residues long. V shed 5 bases and J shed 4 bases, with 14 bases lying between them. Germline V CDR1 and CDR2: ENHRY, SYGVKD.

The chain carries TRBV3-1 (or the pseudogene TRBV3-2) and TRBJ2-7, with 7 positions matching TRBD1. Germline trimming cut 8 bases from V and 3 bases from J; bases unmatched to any gene: 7. This CDR3 comprises 13 residues. CDR1 and CDR2 (germline): LGHDT, YNNKEL (reference sequence). CDR3 protein: CASRSGQNYEQYF. DNA for the CDR3: TGTGCCAGCCGATCGGGACAGAACTACGAGCAGTACTTC.